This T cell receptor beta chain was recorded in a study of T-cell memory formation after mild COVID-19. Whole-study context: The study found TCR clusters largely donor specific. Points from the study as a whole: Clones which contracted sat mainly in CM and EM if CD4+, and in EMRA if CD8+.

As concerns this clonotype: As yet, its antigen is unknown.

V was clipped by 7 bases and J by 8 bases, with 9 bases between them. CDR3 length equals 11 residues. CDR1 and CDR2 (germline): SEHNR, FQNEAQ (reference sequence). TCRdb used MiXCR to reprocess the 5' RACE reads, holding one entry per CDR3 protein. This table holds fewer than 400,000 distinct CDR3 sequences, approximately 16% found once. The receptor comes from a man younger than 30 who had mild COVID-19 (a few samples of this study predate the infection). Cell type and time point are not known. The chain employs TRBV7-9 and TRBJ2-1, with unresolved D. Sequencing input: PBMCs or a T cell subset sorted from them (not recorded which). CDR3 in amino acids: CASTWADEQFF. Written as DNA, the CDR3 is TGTGCCAGCACCTGGGCGGATGAGCAGTTCTTC. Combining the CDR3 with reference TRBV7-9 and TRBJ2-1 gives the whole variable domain DTGVSQNPRHKITKRGQNVTFRCDPISEHNRLYWYRQTLGQGPEFLTYFQNEAQLEKSRLLSDRFSAERPKGSFSTLEIQRTEQGDSAMYLCASTWADEQFFGPGTRLTVL.